These 20 T cell receptor beta chains were sequenced from one sample in a study of T cell responses to AZD1222 COVID-19 vaccine. Method: immunoSEQ multiplex PCR; TCRdb's copy keeps in-frame clones and lacks some. Here the sample spans more than 95,000 clones, 88% being singletons. The sample was peripheral blood, taken on day 0 of AZD1222 vaccination. The source is an adult in good health.

This chain links TRBV29-1 with TRBJ1-1; D ambiguous. The length of the CDR3 is 13 residues. The germline gives CDR1 SQVTM, CDR2 ANQGSEA. Trimming left V 4 bases short and J 1 base short, with 10 bases between. The CDR3 sequence is CSVVPNGNTEAFF. The CDR3 bases are TGCAGCGTTGTCCCGAATGGGAACACTGAAGCTTTCTTT.

This chain's CDR3 is CASSHEQVNYGYTF. The CDR3 nucleotides read TGTGCCAGCAGTCACGAACAGGTTAACTATGGCTACACCTTC. The gene calls are TRBV6-6 and TRBJ1-2, with D possibly being TRBD1 (5 bases). The V gene's germline CDR1 is MNHNY and CDR2 SVGAGI (reference sequence). V shed 5 bases and J shed 1 base, with 11 bases lying between them. The CDR3 sequence is 14 residues long.

This clone was recorded only once. This chain joins TRBV5-1 and TRBJ2-5, with a tentative D call TRBD2 (6 bases). The CDR3 has 14 residues. Germline V gene lookup returns CDR1 SGHRS and CDR2 YFSETQ. V dropped 1 base and J dropped 5 bases, with 12 bases sitting between them. Here the CDR3 reads CASSLRWRGETQYF. CDR3 coding DNA: TGCGCCAGCAGCTTGAGGTGGAGGGGTGAGACCCAGTACTTC. Together with reference TRBV5-1 and TRBJ2-5, the CDR3 gives the full variable domain: KAGVTQTPRYLIKTRGQQVTLSCSPISGHRSVSWYQQTPGQGLQFLFEYFSETQRNKGNFPGRFSGRQFSNSRSEMNVSTLELGDSALYLCASSLRWRGETQYFGPGTRLLVL.

The rearrangement links TRBV19 to TRBJ1-2; no clear D gene. This CDR3 has 14 amino acids. Per germline, CDR1 LNHDA and CDR2 SQIVND (reference sequence). The V gene lost 3 bases and the J gene lost 3 bases, with 11 bases spanning the gap. In nucleotides, the CDR3 is TGTGCCAGTAGTATCAGTCTCGGACACTATGGCTACACCTTC. Amino acids: CASSISLGHYGYTF.

The chain joins TRBV14 to TRBJ2-1; TRBD1 might be the D (7 bases). Germline values: CDR1 SGHDN, CDR2 FVKESK. This CDR3 is 15 amino acids long. The germline V and J ends were trimmed by 4 bases and 3 bases, with 13 bases remaining between them. The CDR3 loop reads CASSPTGTYYNEQFF. The DNA of the CDR3 is TGTGCCAGCAGCCCGACAGGGACTTACTACAATGAGCAGTTCTTC.

The chain joins TRBV6-5 to TRBJ1-2; the D gene is possibly TRBD1 (6 bases). The ends were cut back, 0 bases at V and 4 bases at J, with 9 bases in the middle. The CDR3 sequence is 14 residues long. Germline values: CDR1 MNHEY, CDR2 SVGAGI. The CDR3 is CASSYSQGGYGYTF. The CDR3 region has the DNA TGTGCCAGCAGTTACTCACAGGGTGGCTATGGCTACACCTTC.

The chain carries TRBV6-6 and TRBJ1-2; 10 bases map to TRBD1. The V segment lost 2 bases and the J segment 4 bases; nucleotides outside the gene matches: 7. The CDR3 contains 16 residues. The germline V gene has CDR1 MNHNY and CDR2 SVGAGI (reference sequence). The CDR3, as DNA: TGTGCCAGCAGTTACCACACGGGACAGGGGACCTATGGCTACACCTTC. Translation gives CASSYHTGQGTYGYTF.

This rearrangement joins TRBV19 to TRBJ2-7; D may be TRBD1 or TRBD2 (5 bases each). The V end was cut by 5 bases, the J end by 1 base, with 15 bases between. The CDR3 is 15 residues long. CDR1 is LNHDA, CDR2 SQIVND, per germline (reference sequence). The CDR3 sequence: CASSPGTGRSYEQYF. In nucleotides, the CDR3 is TGTGCCAGTAGTCCAGGGACGGGGAGATCCTACGAGCAGTACTTC.

This chain links TRBV28 with TRBJ1-1, with D hard to call. The CDR3 loop spans 14 amino acids. Germline assignment: CDR1 MDHEN and CDR2 SYDVKM. Trimming took off 9 bases at V and 0 bases at J, with 14 bases between the two ends. The CDR3 loop reads CASGQINMNTEAFF. In nucleotides, the CDR3 is TGTGCCAGTGGGCAGATTAACATGAACACTGAAGCTTTCTTT.

The rearrangement links TRBV7-9 to TRBJ2-3; D perhaps matches TRBD2 (6 bases). This CDR3 comprises 15 residues. V lost 8 bases and J lost 5, with 20 bases in between. Germline values: CDR1 SEHNR, CDR2 FQNEAQ (reference sequence). The DNA of the CDR3 is TGTGCCAGCCGCAGTGGCGGGAAAGAGGAAGATACGCAGTATTTT. Amino acid sequence: CASRSGGKEEDTQYF.

The chain uses TRBV3-1 (or the pseudogene TRBV3-2) and TRBJ1-5; 7 bases agree with TRBD1. V lost 4 bases, J lost 4 bases, and 4 bases stayed unmatched. The CDR3 is 14 residues long. Germline V gene lookup returns CDR1 LGHDT and CDR2 YNNKEL (reference sequence). The CDR3 DNA reads as TGTGCCAGCAGCCCAGGGGGTGGTAATCAGCCCCAGCATTTT. It codes for CASSPGGGNQPQHF.

This clone appeared a few times. The chain couples TRBV12-3 or TRBV12-4 to TRBJ1-5; a weak D match, TRBD1 (6 bases). This CDR3 region has 12 residues. Trimming took off 10 bases at V and 7 bases at J, with 14 bases between the two ends. The CDR3 bases are TGTGCCACAGGCGGGGGGGCCCAGCCCCAGCATTTT. Translated, it gives CATGGGAQPQHF.

This clone has a handful of counts. The chain carries TRBV7-3 and TRBJ2-2; TRBD1 aligns across 7 bases. V was clipped by 4 bases and J by 3 bases; unmatched bases: 2. Germline V gives CDR1 SGHTA, CDR2 FQGTGA. The CDR3 totals 14 residues. DNA of the CDR3: TGTGCCAGCAGCTCGGGACAGCACACCGGGGAGCTGTTTTTT. It specifies CASSSGQHTGELFF.

The chain recombines TRBV27 with TRBJ1-6; TRBD1 matches 8 bases. The length of the CDR3 is 19 residues. The germline gives CDR1 MNHEY, CDR2 SMNVEV (reference sequence). The V and J ends lost 4 bases and 0 bases, in that order; junction bases with no gene match: 11. As DNA, the CDR3 is TGTGCCAGCAGTTCAGGTAGGACAGGGAACAGCTCCTATAATTCACCCCTCCACTTT. Amino acid sequence: CASSSGRTGNSSYNSPLHF.

The CDR3 nucleotides read TGTGCCATCAGTGAGTCGTTGGTTGCCAGCTCTGGGGCCAACGTCCTGACTTTC. Protein sequence: CAISESLVASSGANVLTF. The rearrangement uses TRBV10-3 and TRBJ2-6, with D uncertain. With 0 bases removed from V and 0 bases from J, the gap between germline ends came to 12 bases. This CDR3 is 18 amino acids long. Germline CDR1 is ENHRY and CDR2 is SYGVKD.

This clone was picked up one time. The rearrangement uses TRBV6-1 and TRBJ2-3; 8 positions match TRBD2. This CDR3 is built from 16 residues. The V segment lost 2 bases and the J segment 2 bases; nucleotides outside the gene matches: 6. Germline V gene lookup returns CDR1 MNHNS and CDR2 SASEGT. CDR3 nucleotide sequence: TGTGCCAGCAGTGAAATGGCGGGAGGAAACACAGATACGCAGTATTTT. This translates into CASSEMAGGNTDTQYF.

The chain is built from TRBV15 and TRBJ1-1, with TRBD1 as a possible D gene (5 bases). V shed 3 bases and J shed 6 bases, with 11 bases lying between them. The CDR3 loop spans 13 amino acids. Germline loops: CDR1 LNHNV, CDR2 YYDKDF (reference sequence). The CDR3 bases are TGTGCCACCAGCAGGAATGGGGGGTCTGAAGCTTTCTTT. This sequence encodes CATSRNGGSEAFF.

This rearrangement joins TRBV5-1 to TRBJ2-5, with TRBD1 matching over 10 bases. V lost 4 bases and J lost 1; bases outside the gene matches: 4. Germline CDR1 reads SGHRS; CDR2 reads YFSETQ. The CDR3 is 15 amino acids. The CDR3 loop reads CASSTGQGSQETQYF. The CDR3 nucleotides read TGCGCCAGCAGCACGGGACAGGGGAGCCAAGAGACCCAGTACTTC. The full variable domain, with the rest looked up from reference TRBV5-1 and TRBJ2-5, is KAGVTQTPRYLIKTRGQQVTLSCSPISGHRSVSWYQQTPGQGLQFLFEYFSETQRNKGNFPGRFSGRQFSNSRSEMNVSTLELGDSALYLCASSTGQGSQETQYFGPGTRLLVL.

The rearrangement links TRBV4-3 to TRBJ2-4, with 9 bases lining up with TRBD2. V lost 2 bases, J lost 9 bases, and 5 bases stayed unmatched. The CDR3 spans 14 residues. The germline V gene encodes CDR1 LGHNA and CDR2 YSLEER. CDR3 nucleotide sequence: TGCGCCAGCAGCCAATTCACAGCGGGGGGCATTCAGTACTTC. Amino acid sequence: CASSQFTAGGIQYF.

The genes are TRBV6-2 or TRBV6-3 and TRBJ1-1, with 10 bases aligning to TRBD1. The CDR3 spans 13 residues. With V trimmed by 6 bases and J by 6 bases, 4 bases remained unmatched. CDR1 is MNHEY, CDR2 SVGEGT, per germline. DNA for the CDR3: TGTGCCAGCAGCAGACAGGGGGCATCTGAAGCTTTCTTT. The encoded protein is CASSRQGASEAFF.